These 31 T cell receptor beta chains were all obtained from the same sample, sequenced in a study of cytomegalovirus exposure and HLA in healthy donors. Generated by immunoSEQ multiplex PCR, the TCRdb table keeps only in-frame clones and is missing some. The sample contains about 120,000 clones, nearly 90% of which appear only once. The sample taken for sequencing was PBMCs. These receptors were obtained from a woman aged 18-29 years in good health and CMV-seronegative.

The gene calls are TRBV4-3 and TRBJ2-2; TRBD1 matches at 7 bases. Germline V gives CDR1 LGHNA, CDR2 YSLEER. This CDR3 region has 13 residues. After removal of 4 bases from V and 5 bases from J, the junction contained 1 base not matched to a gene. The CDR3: CASSPDRTGELFF. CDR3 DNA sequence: TGCGCCAGCAGCCCGGACAGGACCGGGGAGCTGTTTTTT.

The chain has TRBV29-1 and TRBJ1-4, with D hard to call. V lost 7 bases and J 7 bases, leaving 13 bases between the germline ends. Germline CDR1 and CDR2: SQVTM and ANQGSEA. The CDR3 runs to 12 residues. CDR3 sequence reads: CSARSPGEKLFF. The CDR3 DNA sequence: TGCAGCGCCCGCAGTCCGGGTGAAAAACTGTTTTTT.

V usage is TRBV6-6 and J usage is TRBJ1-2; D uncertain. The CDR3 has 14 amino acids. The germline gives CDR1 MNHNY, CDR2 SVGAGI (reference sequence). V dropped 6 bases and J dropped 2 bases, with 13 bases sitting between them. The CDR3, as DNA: TGTGCCAGCAGAAAAGAGGGCAGCAACTATGGCTACACCTTC. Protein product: CASRKEGSNYGYTF.

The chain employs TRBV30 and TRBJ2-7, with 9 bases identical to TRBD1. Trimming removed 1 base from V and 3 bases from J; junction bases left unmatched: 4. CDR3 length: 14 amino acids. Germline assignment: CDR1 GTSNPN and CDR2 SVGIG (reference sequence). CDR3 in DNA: TGTGCCTGGAGTGCCGGGACAGGGAACTACGAGCAGTACGTC. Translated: CAWSAGTGNYEQYV.

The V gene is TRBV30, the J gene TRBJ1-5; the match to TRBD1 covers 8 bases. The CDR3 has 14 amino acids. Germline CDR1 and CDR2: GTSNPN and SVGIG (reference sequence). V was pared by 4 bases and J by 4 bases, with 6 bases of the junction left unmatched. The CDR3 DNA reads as TGTGCCTGGAATCCGGGACAGGCAAATCAGCCCCAGCATTTT. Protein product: CAWNPGQANQPQHF.

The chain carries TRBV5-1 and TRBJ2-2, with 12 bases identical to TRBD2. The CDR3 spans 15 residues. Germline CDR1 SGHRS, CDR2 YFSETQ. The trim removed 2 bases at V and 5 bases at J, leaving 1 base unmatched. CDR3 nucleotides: TGCGCCAGCAGCTTCGGACTAGCGGGGACCGGGGAGCTGTTTTTT. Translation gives CASSFGLAGTGELFF.

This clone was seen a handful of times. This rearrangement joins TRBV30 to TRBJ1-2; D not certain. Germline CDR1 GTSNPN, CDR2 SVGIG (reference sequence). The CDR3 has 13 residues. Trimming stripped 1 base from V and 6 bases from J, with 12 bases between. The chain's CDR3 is CAWSEPPGNGYTF. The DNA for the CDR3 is TGTGCCTGGAGTGAACCTCCGGGGAATGGCTACACCTTC. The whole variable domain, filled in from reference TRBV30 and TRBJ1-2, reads SQTIHQWPATLVQPVGSPLSLECTVEGTSNPNLYWYRQAAGRGLQLLFYSVGIGQISSEVPQNLSASRPQDRQFILSSKKLLLSDSGFYLCAWSEPPGNGYTFGSGTRLTVV.

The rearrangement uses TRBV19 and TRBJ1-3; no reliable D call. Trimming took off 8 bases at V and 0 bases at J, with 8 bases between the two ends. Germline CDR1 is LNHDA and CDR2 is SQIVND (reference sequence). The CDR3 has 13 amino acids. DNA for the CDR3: TGTGCCAGTGCCGACATCTCTGGAAACACCATATATTTT. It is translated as CASADISGNTIYF.

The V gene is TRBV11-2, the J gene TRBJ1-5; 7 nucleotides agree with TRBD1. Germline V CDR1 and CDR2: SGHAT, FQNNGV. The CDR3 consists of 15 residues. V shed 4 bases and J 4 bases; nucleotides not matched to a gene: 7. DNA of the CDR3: TGTGCCAGCAGCTCCCCGGGACAGTGGAATCAGCCCCAGCATTTT. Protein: CASSSPGQWNQPQHF.

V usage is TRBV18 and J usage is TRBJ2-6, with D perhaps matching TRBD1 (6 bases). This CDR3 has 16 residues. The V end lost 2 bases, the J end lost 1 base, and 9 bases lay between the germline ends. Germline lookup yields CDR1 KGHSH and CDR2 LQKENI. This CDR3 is CASSPSGHSGANVLTF. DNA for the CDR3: TGTGCCAGCTCACCATCGGGACATTCTGGGGCCAACGTCCTGACTTTC.

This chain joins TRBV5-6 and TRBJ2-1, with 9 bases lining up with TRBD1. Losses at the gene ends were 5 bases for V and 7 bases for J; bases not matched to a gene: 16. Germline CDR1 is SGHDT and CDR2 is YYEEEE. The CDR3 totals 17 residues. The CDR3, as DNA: TGTGCCAGCAGAAGGACAGGGGCAGTCTTCGGTAGGAATGAGCAGTTCTTC. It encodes CASRRTGAVFGRNEQFF.

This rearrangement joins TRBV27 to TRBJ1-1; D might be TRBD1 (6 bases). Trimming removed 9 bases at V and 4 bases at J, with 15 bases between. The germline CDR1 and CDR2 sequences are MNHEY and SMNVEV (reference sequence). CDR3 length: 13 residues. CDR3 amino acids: CASFRGFGTEAFF. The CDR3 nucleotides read TGTGCCAGTTTCAGGGGATTCGGCACTGAAGCTTTCTTT.

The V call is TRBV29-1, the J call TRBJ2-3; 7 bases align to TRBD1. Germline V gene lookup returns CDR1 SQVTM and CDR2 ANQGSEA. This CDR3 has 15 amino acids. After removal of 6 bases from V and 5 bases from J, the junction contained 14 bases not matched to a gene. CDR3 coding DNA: TGCAGCGTCCAAGGGACAGTGGGAACAGTAGATACGCAGTATTTT. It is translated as CSVQGTVGTVDTQYF.

The DNA for the CDR3 is TGTGCCAGCAGTGAAGGGCCGCTTACAACTAATGAAAAACTGTTTTTT. Its protein is CASSEGPLTTNEKLFF. This chain uses TRBV6-1 with TRBJ1-4; the D is unclear. The CDR3 runs to 16 residues. V was cut by 1 base and J by 0 bases, with 9 bases left in between. The germline V gene encodes CDR1 MNHNS and CDR2 SASEGT.

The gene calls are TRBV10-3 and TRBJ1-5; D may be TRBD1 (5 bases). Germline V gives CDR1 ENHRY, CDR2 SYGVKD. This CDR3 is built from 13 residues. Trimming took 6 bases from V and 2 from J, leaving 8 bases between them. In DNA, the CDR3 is TGTGCCATCAGGGAACAGGGCAATCAGCCCCAGCATTTT. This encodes CAIREQGNQPQHF.

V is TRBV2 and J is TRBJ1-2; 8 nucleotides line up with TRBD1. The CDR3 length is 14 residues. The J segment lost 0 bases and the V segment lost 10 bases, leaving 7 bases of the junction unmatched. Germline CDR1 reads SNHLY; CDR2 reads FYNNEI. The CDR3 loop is CAIGQGAPNYGYTF. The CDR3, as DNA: TGTGCCATCGGACAGGGCGCCCCTAACTATGGCTACACCTTC.

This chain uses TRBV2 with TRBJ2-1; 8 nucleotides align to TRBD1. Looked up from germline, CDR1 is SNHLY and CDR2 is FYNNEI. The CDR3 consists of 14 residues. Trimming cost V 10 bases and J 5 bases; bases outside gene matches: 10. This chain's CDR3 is CATIHRGTDNEQFF. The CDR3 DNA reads TGTGCCACGATCCACAGGGGGACGGACAATGAGCAGTTCTTC.

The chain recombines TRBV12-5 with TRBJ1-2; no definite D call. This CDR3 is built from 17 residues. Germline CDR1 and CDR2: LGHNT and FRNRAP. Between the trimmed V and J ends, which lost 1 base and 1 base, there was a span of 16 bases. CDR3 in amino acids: CASGLGTGGSINYGYTF. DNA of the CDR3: TGTGCTAGTGGTTTGGGGACGGGAGGGAGCATTAACTATGGCTACACCTTC.

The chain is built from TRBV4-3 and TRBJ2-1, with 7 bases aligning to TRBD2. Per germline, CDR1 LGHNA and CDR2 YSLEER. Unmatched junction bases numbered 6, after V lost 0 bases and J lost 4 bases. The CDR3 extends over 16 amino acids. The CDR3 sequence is CASSQDILADYNEQFF. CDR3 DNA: TGCGCCAGCAGCCAAGACATCCTAGCGGATTACAATGAGCAGTTCTTC.

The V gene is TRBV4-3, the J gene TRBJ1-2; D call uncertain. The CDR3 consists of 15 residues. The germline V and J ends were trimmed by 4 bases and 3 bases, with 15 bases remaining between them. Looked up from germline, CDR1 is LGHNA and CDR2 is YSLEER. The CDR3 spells CASSPARAGDYGYTF. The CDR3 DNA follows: TGCGCCAGCAGCCCAGCGAGGGCAGGAGACTATGGCTACACCTTC.

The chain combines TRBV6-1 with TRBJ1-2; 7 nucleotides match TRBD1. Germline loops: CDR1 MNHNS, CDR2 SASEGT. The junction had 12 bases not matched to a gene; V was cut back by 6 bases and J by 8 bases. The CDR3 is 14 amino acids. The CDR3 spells CASSESRQGAGYTF. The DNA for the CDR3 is TGTGCCAGCAGCGAAAGCAGACAGGGCGCCGGCTACACCTTC.

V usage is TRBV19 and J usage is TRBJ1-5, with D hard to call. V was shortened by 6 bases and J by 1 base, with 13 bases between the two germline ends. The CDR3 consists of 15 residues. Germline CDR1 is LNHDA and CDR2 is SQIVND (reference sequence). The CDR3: CASRAGLGSNQPQHF. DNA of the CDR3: TGTGCCAGTAGGGCGGGATTGGGGAGCAATCAGCCCCAGCATTTT.

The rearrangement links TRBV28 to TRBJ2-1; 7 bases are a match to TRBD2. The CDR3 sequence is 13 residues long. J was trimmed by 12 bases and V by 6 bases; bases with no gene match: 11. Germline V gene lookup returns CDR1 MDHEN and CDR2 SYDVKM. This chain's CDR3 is CASSSDRPGGQFF. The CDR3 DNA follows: TGTGCCAGCAGCTCCGATCGCCCGGGAGGGCAGTTCTTC. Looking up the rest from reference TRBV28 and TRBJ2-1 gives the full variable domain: DVKVTQSSRYLVKRTGEKVFLECVQDMDHENMFWYRQDPGLGLRLIYFSYDVKMKEKGDIPEGYSVSREKKERFSLILESASTNQTSMYLCASSSDRPGGQFFGPGTRLTVL.

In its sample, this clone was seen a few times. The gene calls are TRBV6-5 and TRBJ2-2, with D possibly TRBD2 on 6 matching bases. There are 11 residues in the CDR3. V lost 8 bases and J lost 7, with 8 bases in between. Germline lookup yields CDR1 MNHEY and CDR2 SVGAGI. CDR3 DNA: TGTGCCAGCCGGCGGGACGGGGAGCTGTTTTTT. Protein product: CASRRDGELFF.

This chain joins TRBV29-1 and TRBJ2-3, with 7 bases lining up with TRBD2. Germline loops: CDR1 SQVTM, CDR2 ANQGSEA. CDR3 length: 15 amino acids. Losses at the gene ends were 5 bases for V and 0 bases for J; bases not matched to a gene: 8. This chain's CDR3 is CSVQGASGSTDTQYF. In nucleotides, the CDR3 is TGCAGCGTTCAAGGTGCTAGCGGAAGCACAGATACGCAGTATTTT.

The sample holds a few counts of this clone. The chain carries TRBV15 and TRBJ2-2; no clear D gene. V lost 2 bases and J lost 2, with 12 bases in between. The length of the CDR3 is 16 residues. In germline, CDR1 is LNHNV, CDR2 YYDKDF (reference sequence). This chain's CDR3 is CATSRTSEPNTGELFF. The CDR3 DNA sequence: TGTGCCACCAGCAGAACCTCGGAGCCTAACACCGGGGAGCTGTTTTTT.

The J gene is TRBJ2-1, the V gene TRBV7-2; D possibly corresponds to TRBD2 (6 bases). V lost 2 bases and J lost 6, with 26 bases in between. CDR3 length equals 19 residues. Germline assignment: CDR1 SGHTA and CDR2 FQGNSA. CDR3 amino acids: CASSLKPAGQLPGLNEQFF. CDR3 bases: TGTGCCAGCAGCTTAAAGCCAGCGGGTCAACTCCCGGGGCTCAATGAGCAGTTCTTC.

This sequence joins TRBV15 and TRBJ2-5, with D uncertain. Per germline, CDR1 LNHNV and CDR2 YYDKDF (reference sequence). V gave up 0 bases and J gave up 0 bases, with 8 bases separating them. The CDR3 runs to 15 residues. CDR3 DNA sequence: TGTGCCACCAGCAGAGAGGGCGTATACCAAGAGACCCAGTACTTC. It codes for CATSREGVYQETQYF.

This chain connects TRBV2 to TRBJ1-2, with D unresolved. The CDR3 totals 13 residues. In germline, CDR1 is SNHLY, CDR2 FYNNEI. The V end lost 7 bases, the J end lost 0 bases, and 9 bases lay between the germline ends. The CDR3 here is CASTTVANYGYTF. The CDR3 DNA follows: TGTGCCAGCACTACAGTAGCTAACTATGGCTACACCTTC.

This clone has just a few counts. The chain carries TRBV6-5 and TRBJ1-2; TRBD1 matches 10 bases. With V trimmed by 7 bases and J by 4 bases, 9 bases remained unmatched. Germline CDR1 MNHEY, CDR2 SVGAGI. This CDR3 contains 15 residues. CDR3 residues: CASTGYGTGAYGYTF. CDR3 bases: TGTGCCAGCACGGGTTACGGGACAGGGGCCTATGGCTACACCTTC.

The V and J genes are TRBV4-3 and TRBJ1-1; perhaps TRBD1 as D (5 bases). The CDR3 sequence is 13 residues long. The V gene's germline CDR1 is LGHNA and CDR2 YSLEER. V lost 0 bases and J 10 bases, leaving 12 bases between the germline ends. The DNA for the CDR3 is TGCGCCAGCAGCCAAGACCCGACGGGGGTAGCTTTCTTT. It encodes CASSQDPTGVAFF.